The 28 T cell receptor beta chains listed next were all sequenced from one sample in a study of shared clonotypes between healthy human individuals. TCRdb's copy holds only in-frame clones and misses some; the assay was immunoSEQ multiplex PCR. The table lists under 1,100,000 clones, approximately 80% of them singletons, with roughly 0.55% in the top ten. The sequenced sample was memory CD4+ T cells from PBMCs. The subset here: CD45RA-negative fraction. Receptors were obtained from a man aged 18-30 years in good health. Some clones in this sample may be carry-over from other donors' samples.

The rearrangement joins TRBV7-9 to TRBJ1-5, with unresolved D. V was cut by 5 bases and J by 7 bases, with 12 bases left in between. CDR1 SEHNR and CDR2 FQNEAQ come from the germline V gene (reference sequence). The CDR3 is made up of 13 amino acids. CDR3 in amino acids: CASSRGNLQPQHF. The CDR3 DNA sequence: TGTGCCAGCAGCAGAGGGAATTTGCAGCCCCAGCATTTT.

This CDR3 reads CASSITRTSTTDTQYF. CDR3 nucleotides: TGTGCCAGCAGCATCACCAGGACTTCAACCACAGATACGCAGTATTTT. This rearrangement joins TRBV14 to TRBJ2-3; possible D gene TRBD2, 5 bases. The CDR3 consists of 16 residues. V lost 5 bases, J lost 2 bases, and 17 bases lay in between. The germline V gene encodes CDR1 SGHDN and CDR2 FVKESK. Supplemented by reference TRBV14 and TRBJ2-3, the full variable domain reads EAGVTQFPSHSVIEKGQTVTLRCDPISGHDNLYWYRRVMGKEIKFLLHFVKESKQDESGMPNNRFLAERTGGTYSTLKVQPAELEDSGVYFCASSITRTSTTDTQYFGPGTRLTVL.

A word on this clone: With a much larger clone just one base away, this may be a read error. Other DNA sequences within the sample encode an identical CDR3. The chain recombines TRBV2 with TRBJ2-2; 7 bases line up with TRBD1. The CDR3 has 14 amino acids. Trimming at V came to 7 bases and at J to 2 bases, leaving 4 bases not matched to a gene. CDR1 is SNHLY and CDR2 is FYNNEI in the germline V gene. This CDR3 is CASTGTANTGELFF. In DNA, the CDR3 is TGTGCCAGCACCGGGACAGCTAACACCGGGGAGCTGTTTTTT.

Of note for this clone: Within the sample, other DNA sequences also encode this same CDR3. This chain links TRBV28 with TRBJ1-5; a possible D gene is TRBD1 (5 bases). The germline V gene encodes CDR1 MDHEN and CDR2 SYDVKM. The CDR3 totals 15 residues. Trimming left V 5 bases short and J 2 bases short, with 13 bases between. CDR3 sequence reads: CASSPGTRGNQPQHF. The CDR3 nucleotides read TGTGCCAGCAGTCCCGGGACTCGGGGCAATCAGCCCCAGCATTTT.

This clone has only a few counts. The V call is TRBV5-6, the J call TRBJ2-3; 7 nucleotides align to TRBD2. CDR1 and CDR2 from the germline V gene are SGHDT and YYEEEE. Germline trimming cut 1 base from V and 3 bases from J; bases unmatched to any gene: 5. This CDR3 is built from 15 residues. The CDR3 here is CASSLRLAATDTQYF. The CDR3 region has the DNA TGTGCCAGCAGCTTGAGGCTAGCGGCTACAGATACGCAGTATTTT.

The CDR3 region has the DNA TGTGCCAGCAGTTTCCGCAGGGGGCTAGGGAACACTGAAGCTTTCTTT. Translated, it gives CASSFRRGLGNTEAFF. V and J are TRBV28 and TRBJ1-1, with 8 bases aligning to TRBD1. After removal of 3 bases from V and 1 base from J, the junction contained 7 bases not matched to a gene. The CDR3 totals 16 residues. CDR1 MDHEN and CDR2 SYDVKM come from the germline V gene.

V and J are TRBV18 and TRBJ1-5; D gene ambiguous. Germline CDR1 reads KGHSH; CDR2 reads LQKENI. V lost 0 bases to trimming and J lost 7 bases, with 4 bases between them. The CDR3 runs to 12 residues. The CDR3 nucleotides read TGTGCCAGCTCACCACCTAGGCAGCCCCAGCATTTT. Translating it yields CASSPPRQPQHF.

The chain joins TRBV7-3 to TRBJ2-1, with D possibly matching TRBD1 (6 bases). Trimming removed 2 bases at V and 2 bases at J, with 10 bases between. CDR1 and CDR2 from the germline V gene are SGHTA and FQGTGA. There are 15 residues in the CDR3. The CDR3 coding sequence is TGTGCCAGCAGCTTAGCCGGGACAACCTACAATGAGCAGTTCTTC. Amino acid sequence: CASSLAGTTYNEQFF.

The chain carries TRBV27 and TRBJ2-7; D gene unclear. The V end lost 7 bases, the J end lost 5 bases, and 18 bases lay between the germline ends. The CDR3 is 14 amino acids. Germline V gene data show CDR1 as MNHEY and CDR2 as SMNVEV (reference sequence). The CDR3 spells CASTRVGDQNEQYF. The CDR3 nucleotides read TGTGCCAGCACCCGAGTGGGCGACCAAAACGAGCAGTACTTC.

The chain uses TRBV6-5 and TRBJ1-3; D possibly corresponds to TRBD1 (5 bases). CDR1 is MNHEY and CDR2 is SVGAGI in the germline V gene. Trimming removed 6 bases from V and 0 bases from J, with 9 bases in between. The CDR3 is made up of 14 amino acids. The CDR3 nucleotides are TGTGCCAGCAGCTCGGGGCACTCTGGAAACACCATATATTTT. It codes for CASSSGHSGNTIYF.

This clone came up a few times. The chain links TRBV18 to TRBJ2-1, with 9 nucleotides matching TRBD2. V lost 6 bases, J lost 5 bases, and 11 bases stayed unmatched. The CDR3 has 16 amino acids. Germline loops: CDR1 KGHSH, CDR2 LQKENI. As DNA, the CDR3 is TGTGCCAGCTCCTCAAAAACCCTAGCGGGGCACAATGAGCAGTTCTTC. It encodes CASSSKTLAGHNEQFF.

CDR3 in DNA: TGTGCCAGCAGTTTAGTGGGACAGGGCCGGGGCTACACCTTC. It translates to CASSLVGQGRGYTF. This chain joins TRBV28 and TRBJ1-2; 9 nucleotides line up with TRBD1. With V trimmed by 2 bases and J by 8 bases, 6 bases remained unmatched. This CDR3 has 14 residues. Germline assignment: CDR1 MDHEN and CDR2 SYDVKM.

J is TRBJ1-3 and V is TRBV4-1; D ambiguous. V lost 0 bases and J 0 bases, leaving 12 bases between the germline ends. Germline V gene lookup returns CDR1 MGHRA and CDR2 YSYEKL. This CDR3 is 17 amino acids long. The DNA for the CDR3 is TGCGCCAGCAGCCAAGAACCCCCCTCCTTCTCTGGAAACACCATATATTTT. Encoded protein: CASSQEPPSFSGNTIYF.

The chain couples TRBV21-1 to TRBJ2-7; the table's D gene call, TRBD2, was not cross checked with the DNA. TRBV21-1 corresponds to a pseudogene. The CDR3 is 20 residues long. This chain's CDR3 is CASSKNKSGTSGPWTYEQYF. DNA of the CDR3: TGTGCCAGCAGCAAAAACAAATCCGGGACTAGCGGCCCCTGGACCTACGAGCAGTACTTC.

CDR3 residues: CASSGRTGYTYEQYF. In nucleotides, the CDR3 is TGTGCCAGCAGCGGTAGGACAGGGTACACCTACGAGCAGTACTTC. The gene calls are TRBV7-2 and TRBJ2-7; 8 bases are a match to TRBD1. This CDR3 comprises 15 residues. Germline V gene data show CDR1 as SGHTA and CDR2 as FQGNSA. After removal of 5 bases from V and 2 bases from J, the junction contained 8 bases not matched to a gene.

V gene TRBV5-1 combines with J gene TRBJ2-5; TRBD1 is a possible D gene (6 bases). Trimming took off 0 bases at V and 7 bases at J, with 19 bases between the two ends. The CDR3 has 16 amino acids. Germline-derived CDR1 and CDR2 are SGHRS and YFSETQ. The CDR3 DNA reads TGCGCCAGCAGCTTGGTTACGCGGGCAGAACAGGGGACCCAGTACTTC. As protein: CASSLVTRAEQGTQYF.

A remark on this clone: Mismatch with germline at one junction end may stem from a read error. The chain is built from TRBV11-2 and TRBJ2-3; weak D call: TRBD2 (6 bases). The CDR3 runs to 12 residues. Germline V gene sequence: CDR1 SGHAT, CDR2 FQNNGV. The CDR3 spells CASSPVGVTAGF. The DNA of the CDR3 is TGTGCCAGCAGCCCGGTGGGGGTGACTGCGGGGTTT.

This clone was seen only once. J is TRBJ1-3 and V is TRBV18; D possibly corresponds to TRBD1 (5 bases). V lost 3 bases, J lost 2 bases, and 14 bases lay in between. This CDR3 contains 16 residues. Per germline, CDR1 KGHSH and CDR2 LQKENI. The CDR3 DNA is TGTGCCAGCTCACCTCGCGGGACGGTCGCTGGAAACACCATATATTTT. The encoded protein is CASSPRGTVAGNTIYF.

This clone is a singleton in its sample. This chain links TRBV7-3 with TRBJ2-3; no definite D call. This CDR3 is built from 15 residues. V was shortened by 0 bases and J by 2 bases, with 9 bases between the two germline ends. The V gene's germline CDR1 is SGHTA and CDR2 FQGTGA. Here the CDR3 DNA reads TGTGCCAGCAGCTTAACGTCCACCCCCACAGATACGCAGTATTTT. Protein product: CASSLTSTPTDTQYF.

CDR3 region: CASTRLAGRASGANVLTF. DNA of the CDR3: TGTGCCAGCACCCGACTAGCGGGGAGAGCCTCTGGGGCCAACGTCCTGACTTTC. The chain employs TRBV7-3 and TRBJ2-6; 11 nucleotides align to TRBD2. Germline V gene data show CDR1 as SGHTA and CDR2 as FQGTGA. The ends lost 7 bases at V and 0 bases at J; junction bases unmatched: 8. The CDR3 spans 18 residues.

The genes are TRBV15 and TRBJ2-3, with D perhaps matching TRBD2 (6 bases). Germline lookup yields CDR1 LNHNV and CDR2 YYDKDF (reference sequence). The CDR3 is 16 amino acids. Trimming removed 1 base from V and 0 bases from J, with 11 bases in between. The CDR3 sequence is CATSRGVAESTDTQYF. CDR3 sequence (DNA): TGTGCCACCAGCAGAGGGGTAGCGGAGAGCACAGATACGCAGTATTTT.

The V call is TRBV7-9, the J call TRBJ2-5; D is unclear. Trimming took off 3 bases at V and 5 bases at J, with 10 bases between the two ends. The germline V gene has CDR1 SEHNR and CDR2 FQNEAQ (reference sequence). The CDR3 extends over 13 amino acids. CDR3: CASSFYSGETQYF. CDR3 nucleotide sequence: TGTGCCAGCAGCTTCTACAGTGGGGAGACCCAGTACTTC.

The chain joins TRBV25-1 to TRBJ1-1, with D perhaps TRBD1 (5 bases). The CDR3 loop spans 14 amino acids. Trimming left V 4 bases short and J 1 base short, with 10 bases between. The germline V gene encodes CDR1 MGHDK and CDR2 SYGVNS. The CDR3 region has the DNA TGTGCCAGCAGTGCCCGCAGGGCGAACACTGAAGCTTTCTTT. Its translation: CASSARRANTEAFF.

The gene calls are TRBV19 and TRBJ2-6, with D perhaps TRBD1 or TRBD2 (5 bases each). The V gene lost 8 bases and the J gene lost 0 bases, with 11 bases spanning the gap. Germline CDR1 and CDR2: LNHDA and SQIVND (reference sequence). CDR3 size: 15 residues. The CDR3 sequence is CASRAGTSGANVLTF. The DNA of the CDR3 is TGTGCCAGTCGGGCCGGGACCTCTGGGGCCAACGTCCTGACTTTC.

The J gene is TRBJ2-7, the V gene TRBV16, with D perhaps TRBD1 (5 bases). Germline lookup yields CDR1 KGHSY and CDR2 FQNENV. V was clipped by 3 bases and J by 0 bases, with 12 bases between them. The CDR3 runs 15 residues. CDR3 sequence reads: CASSHQGSFSYEQYF. The CDR3 nucleotides read TGTGCCAGCAGCCATCAGGGCAGTTTCTCCTACGAGCAGTACTTC.

Note on this clone: Other DNA sequences in the same sample also yield this CDR3. V and J are TRBV5-1 and TRBJ1-1; the D is unclear. V was pared by 3 bases and J by 1 base, with 10 bases between. This CDR3 has 14 amino acids. CDR1 and CDR2 from the germline V gene are SGHRS and YFSETQ. The CDR3 DNA reads as TGCGCCAGCAGCTCGGGGTCAGGGAACACTGAAGCTTTCTTT. It yields the protein CASSSGSGNTEAFF.

This clone was seen repeatedly, ten times or more. The V gene is TRBV11-3, the J gene TRBJ2-1; D may match TRBD1 or TRBD2 (5 bases each). Trimming cost V 6 bases and J 3 bases, with 15 bases left between them. The CDR3 has 15 amino acids. CDR1 is SGHNT and CDR2 is YENEEA in the germline V gene. The CDR3 region is CASSPFRDDYNEQFF. The CDR3 nucleotides are TGTGCCAGCAGTCCATTCCGGGACGACTACAATGAGCAGTTCTTC. Full variable domain (rest looked up from reference TRBV11-3 and TRBJ2-1): EAGVVQSPRYKIIEKKQPVAFWCNPISGHNTLYWYLQNLGQGPELLIRYENEEAVDDSQLPKDRFSAERLKGVDSTLKIQPAELGDSAVYLCASSPFRDDYNEQFFGPGTRLTVL.

This clone was counted a few times. The genes are TRBV21-1 and TRBJ1-5. TRBV21-1 counts as a pseudogene. The CDR3 extends over 13 amino acids. The CDR3 sequence: CATPPLLNQPQHF. CDR3 in DNA: TGTGCCACCCCCCCCCTCTTAAATCAGCCCCAGCATTTT.